Each of the 9 T cell receptor beta chains below was sequenced from the same sample in a study of cytomegalovirus exposure and HLA in healthy donors. The primer mix had 60 Vbeta and 13 Jbeta primers. This table comes from immunoSEQ multiplex PCR, and its TCRdb copy is limited to in-frame clones, with some not included. The sample includes approximately 70,000 clones, about 71% of them seen just once. Sequencing used PBMCs. Source of these receptors: a woman aged 45-59 years in good health and CMV-seropositive.

This clone was seen just once. This chain links TRBV6-6 with TRBJ2-2; D possibly corresponds to TRBD1 (6 bases). Deletions cut 7 bases from V and 5 bases from J, with 11 bases between. From germline, CDR1 is MNHNY and CDR2 SVGAGI (reference sequence). The CDR3 runs to 13 residues. The CDR3 here is CASTGRGTGELFF. As DNA, the CDR3 is TGTGCCAGCACCGGTAGGGGGACCGGGGAGCTGTTTTTT.

This chain joins TRBV30 and TRBJ2-2; D is uncertain. Germline V gene data show CDR1 as GTSNPN and CDR2 as SVGIG (reference sequence). The CDR3 has 10 amino acids. Deletions cut 7 bases from V and 6 bases from J, with 6 bases between. This CDR3 is CASRSGELFF. The CDR3 DNA reads as TGTGCCTCCCGTTCCGGGGAGCTGTTTTTT.

The chain couples TRBV2 to TRBJ2-5, with D possibly matching TRBD2 (6 bases). The CDR3 is made up of 11 amino acids. With 8 bases removed from V and 3 bases from J, the gap between germline ends came to 7 bases. Germline V gene lookup returns CDR1 SNHLY and CDR2 FYNNEI. CDR3 region: CASSGEETQYF. The CDR3 DNA reads TGTGCCAGCTCGGGGGAAGAGACCCAGTACTTC.

This clone appeared many times. Other DNA sequences of this sample code for an identical CDR3. The chain combines TRBV5-4 with TRBJ2-7, with TRBD2 identical over 12 bases. The CDR3 runs 15 residues. Trimming at V came to 0 bases and at J to 4 bases, leaving 2 bases not matched to a gene. Germline CDR1 reads SGHNT; CDR2 reads YYREEE (reference sequence). The CDR3 DNA follows: TGTGCCAGCAGCTTGGGGACTAGCGGGACTTACGAGCAGTACTTC. Encoded protein: CASSLGTSGTYEQYF.

The genes are TRBV11-2 and TRBJ2-7; TRBD2 aligns across 7 bases. CDR3 length equals 12 residues. Germline trimming cut 5 bases from V and 4 bases from J; bases unmatched to any gene: 2. Germline CDR1 SGHAT, CDR2 FQNNGV. The CDR3 here is CASSREGYEQYF. The CDR3 nucleotides read TGTGCCAGCAGCAGGGAGGGGTACGAGCAGTACTTC.

This clone occurred once. The V call is TRBV29-1, the J call TRBJ1-1, with D maybe TRBD1 (5 bases). The V and J ends lost 4 bases and 1 base respectively, with 7 bases between them. Per germline, CDR1 SQVTM and CDR2 ANQGSEA. The CDR3 extends over 12 amino acids. Here the CDR3 DNA reads TGCAGCGTTGCCGGGGGGAACACTGAAGCTTTCTTT. It specifies CSVAGGNTEAFF.

V is TRBV21-1 and J is TRBJ2-7; TRBD1 is the table's D call, not checked against the DNA. TRBV21-1 represents a pseudogene. This CDR3 has 16 amino acids. CDR3 DNA: TGTGCCAGCAGCAAAGTTTCGAGACAGGGGAACTACGAGCAGTACTTC. Translation: CASSKVSRQGNYEQYF.

This clone has only a few counts. The chain carries TRBV10-1 and TRBJ2-1; the D is unclear. The germline V gene has CDR1 WNHNN and CDR2 SYGVQD (reference sequence). V gave up 3 bases and J gave up 1 base, with 7 bases separating them. The CDR3 has 14 amino acids. In nucleotides, the CDR3 is TGCGCCAGCAGTGATGGCGGTTCCTACAATGAGCAGTTCTTC. Translation gives CASSDGGSYNEQFF.

In regard to this clone: This same CDR3 is encoded by further DNA sequences in the sample. The chain combines TRBV7-2 with TRBJ1-5, with D perhaps TRBD1 (6 bases). This CDR3 has 14 amino acids. Trimming left V 3 bases short and J 5 bases short, with 11 bases between. Germline lookup yields CDR1 SGHTA and CDR2 FQGNSA. CDR3 region: CASSLQGSHQPQHF. The DNA for the CDR3 is TGTGCCAGCAGCTTGCAGGGGTCCCATCAGCCCCAGCATTTT.